Sequencing of this T cell receptor (beta chain) was carried out in a study of T-cell memory formation after mild COVID-19. Study overall: Clustering of TCRs was largely donor specific.

Germline CDR1 and CDR2: MGHRA and YSYEKL. This CDR3 comprises 13 residues. V shed 1 base and J shed 5 bases, with 9 bases lying between them. In TCRdb, the 5' RACE reads were re-called with MiXCR into one record per CDR3 protein. This table holds 400,000 to 500,000 distinct CDR3 sequences, around 17% found once. The TCR was taken from a man aged 18-30 years who had mild COVID-19 (a few samples of this study predate the infection). Cell type and time point are not known. The chain combines TRBV4-1 with TRBJ2-7; D unresolved. Sequenced sample: PBMCs or a T cell subset sorted from them (not recorded which). Here the CDR3 DNA reads TGCGCCAGCAGCCAAGTTTTAAGCAACGAGCAGTACTTC. Residues: CASSQVLSNEQYF.